This TCR beta chain came from a study of T cell responses to AZD1222 COVID-19 vaccine. The V and J ends lost 3 bases and 1 base respectively, with 18 bases between them. The CDR3 runs 17 residues. Germline CDR1 is GTSNPN and CDR2 is SVGIG (reference sequence). Overall study results and limits: After the peak T cell response, and only then, were repertoires sampled. Vaccine-associated CD4 TCRs spanned spike, dominant at 160-218 and 743-854.

Assay: immunoSEQ multiplex PCR; the TCRdb copy retains only in-frame clones and omits some. Of over 100,000 clones listed, about nine tenths were seen once; the top ten hold less than 9%. In the case of this clone: What it recognizes is unknown.

The chain recombines TRBV30 with TRBJ1-4; D ambiguous. Material: peripheral blood, obtained on day 0 of AZD1222 vaccination. The clonotype originates from an adult in good health. The chain's CDR3 is CAWRVAKVGRTNEKLFF. For the CDR3, the DNA is TGTGCCTGGAGGGTAGCAAAAGTAGGCAGAACTAATGAAAAACTGTTTTTT.